This TCR beta chain was observed in a study of blood T cells in healthy people across ages. The second PCR ran about 6 to 11 cycles with a sample-barcoded 5' primer and J-beta primers. TCRdb fed the 5' RACE reads into MiXCR, producing one record per CDR3 protein. The sample includes about a million distinct CDR3 sequences, roughly half of them seen just once. Findings and limits, study-wide: Any conclusive comparison of naive versus antigen-experienced cells was prevented by using unsorted PBMCs.

The table lists this clonotype with a few counts. Its antigen is not identified. There are 17 residues in the CDR3. After removal of 3 bases from V and 6 bases from J, the junction contained 10 bases not matched to a gene. Around 9 milliliters of peripheral blood were drawn from each donor into EDTA-treated tubes. The chain is built from TRBV12-3 or TRBV12-4 and TRBJ1-5; 11 bases agree with TRBD1. The sequence came from a woman aged 55-75 years in good health. Sample: blood. CDR3 amino acids: CASSFQGQGALSQPQHF. CDR3 nucleotide sequence: TGTGCCAGCAGTTTCCAAGGACAGGGGGCGCTTAGTCAGCCCCAGCATTTT.